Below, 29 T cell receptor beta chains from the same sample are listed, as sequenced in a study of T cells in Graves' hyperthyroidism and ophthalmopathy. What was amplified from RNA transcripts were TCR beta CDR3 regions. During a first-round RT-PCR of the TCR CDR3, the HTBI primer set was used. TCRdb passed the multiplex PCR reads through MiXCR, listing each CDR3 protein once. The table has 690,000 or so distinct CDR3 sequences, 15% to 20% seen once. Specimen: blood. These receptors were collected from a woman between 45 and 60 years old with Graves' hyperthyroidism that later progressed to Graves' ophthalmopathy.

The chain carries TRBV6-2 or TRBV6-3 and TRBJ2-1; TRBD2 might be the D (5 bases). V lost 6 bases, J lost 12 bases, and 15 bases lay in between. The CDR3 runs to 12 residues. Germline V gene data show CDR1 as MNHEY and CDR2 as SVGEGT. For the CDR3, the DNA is TGTGCCAGCAGCGGCGGGTTGGGAGTGCAGTTCTTC. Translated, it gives CASSGGLGVQFF.

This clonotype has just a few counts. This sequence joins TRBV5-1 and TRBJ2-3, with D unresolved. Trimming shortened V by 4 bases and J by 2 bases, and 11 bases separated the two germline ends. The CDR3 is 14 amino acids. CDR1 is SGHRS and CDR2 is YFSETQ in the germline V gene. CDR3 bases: TGCGCCAGCAGCCGAAGGGATCCCACAGATACGCAGTATTTT. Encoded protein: CASSRRDPTDTQYF.

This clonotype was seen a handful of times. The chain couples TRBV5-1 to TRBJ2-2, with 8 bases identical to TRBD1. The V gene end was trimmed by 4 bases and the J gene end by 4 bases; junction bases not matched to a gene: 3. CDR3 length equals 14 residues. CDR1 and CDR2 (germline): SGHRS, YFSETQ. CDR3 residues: CASSQTGVTGELFF. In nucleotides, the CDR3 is TGCGCCAGCAGCCAGACAGGGGTCACCGGGGAGCTGTTTTTT.

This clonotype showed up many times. This CDR3 is CASSQEETVNYGYTF. CDR3 in DNA: TGTGCCAGCAGCCAAGAGGAGACAGTGAACTATGGCTACACCTTC. The rearrangement links TRBV3-1 to TRBJ1-2; tentatively, D is TRBD1 (5 bases). Germline CDR1 is LGHDT and CDR2 is YNNKEL (reference sequence). The CDR3 runs 15 residues. V shed 0 bases and J shed 2 bases, with 10 bases lying between them.

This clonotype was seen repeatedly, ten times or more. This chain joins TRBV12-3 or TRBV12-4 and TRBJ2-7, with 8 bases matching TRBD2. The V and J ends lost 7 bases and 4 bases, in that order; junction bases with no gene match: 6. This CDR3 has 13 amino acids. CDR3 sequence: CASTGRGAYEQYF. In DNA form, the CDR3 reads TGTGCCAGCACAGGGCGGGGGGCTTACGAGCAGTACTTC.

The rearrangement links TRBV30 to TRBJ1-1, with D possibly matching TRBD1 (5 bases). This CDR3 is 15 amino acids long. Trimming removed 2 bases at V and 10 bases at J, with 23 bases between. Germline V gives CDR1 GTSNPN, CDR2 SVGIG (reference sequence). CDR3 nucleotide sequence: TGTGCCTGGAGTATTCTTCACGTGGGGCAGGTTGGAGCTTTCTTT. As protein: CAWSILHVGQVGAFF.

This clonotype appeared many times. The CDR3 nucleotides read TGTGCCAGCAGCACCCGGACAGGGCGGACTGAAGCTTTCTTT. Protein: CASSTRTGRTEAFF. The genes are TRBV3-1 and TRBJ1-1; 8 bases line up with TRBD1. V was clipped by 5 bases and J by 5 bases; unmatched bases: 7. The CDR3 length is 14 residues. The V gene's germline CDR1 is LGHDT and CDR2 YNNKEL (reference sequence).

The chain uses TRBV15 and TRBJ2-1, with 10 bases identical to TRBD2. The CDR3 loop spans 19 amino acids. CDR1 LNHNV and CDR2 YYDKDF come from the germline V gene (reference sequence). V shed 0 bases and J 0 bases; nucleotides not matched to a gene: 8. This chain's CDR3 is CATSRDLGTSDLSYNEQFF. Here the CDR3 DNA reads TGTGCCACCAGCAGAGATTTGGGGACTAGCGACCTCTCCTACAATGAGCAGTTCTTC.

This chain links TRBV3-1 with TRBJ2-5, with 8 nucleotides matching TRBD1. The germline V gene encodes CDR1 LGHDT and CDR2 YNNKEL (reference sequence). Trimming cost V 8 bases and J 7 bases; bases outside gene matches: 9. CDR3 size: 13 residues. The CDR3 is CASSPRDRWTQYF. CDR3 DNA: TGTGCCAGCTCACCCCGGGACAGGTGGACCCAGTACTTC.

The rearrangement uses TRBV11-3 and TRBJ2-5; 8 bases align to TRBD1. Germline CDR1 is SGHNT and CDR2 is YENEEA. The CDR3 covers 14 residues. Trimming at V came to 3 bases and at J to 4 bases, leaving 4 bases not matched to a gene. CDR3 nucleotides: TGTGCCAGCAGCTTTACAGGGGGGCGAGAGACCCAGTACTTC. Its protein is CASSFTGGRETQYF.

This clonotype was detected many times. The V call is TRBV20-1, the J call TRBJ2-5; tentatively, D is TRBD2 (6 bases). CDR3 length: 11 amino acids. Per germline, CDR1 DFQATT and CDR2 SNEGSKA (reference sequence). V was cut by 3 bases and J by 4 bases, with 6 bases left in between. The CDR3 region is CSASGGETQYF. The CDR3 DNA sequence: TGCAGTGCTAGCGGGGGAGAGACCCAGTACTTC.

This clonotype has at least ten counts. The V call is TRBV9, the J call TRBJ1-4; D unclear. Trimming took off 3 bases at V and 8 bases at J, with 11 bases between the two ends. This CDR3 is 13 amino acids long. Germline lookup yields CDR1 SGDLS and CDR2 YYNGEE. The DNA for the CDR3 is TGTGCCAGCAGCGCCCAGGAAAGAGAAAAACTGTTTTTT. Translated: CASSAQEREKLFF.

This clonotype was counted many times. CDR3 protein: CASSLDRGPAYNEQFF. The CDR3 DNA follows: TGTGCCAGCAGCTTAGATCGGGGTCCTGCCTACAATGAGCAGTTCTTC. J is TRBJ2-1 and V is TRBV11-2, with D possibly TRBD2 on 5 matching bases. The V gene's germline CDR1 is SGHAT and CDR2 FQNNGV. The CDR3 consists of 16 residues. Trimming took off 0 bases at V and 2 bases at J, with 11 bases between the two ends. Combining the CDR3 with reference TRBV11-2 and TRBJ2-1 gives the whole variable domain EAGVAQSPRYKIIEKRQSVAFWCNPISGHATLYWYQQILGQGPKLLIQFQNNGVVDDSQLPKDRFSAERLKGVDSTLKIQPAKLEDSAVYLCASSLDRGPAYNEQFFGPGTRLTVL.

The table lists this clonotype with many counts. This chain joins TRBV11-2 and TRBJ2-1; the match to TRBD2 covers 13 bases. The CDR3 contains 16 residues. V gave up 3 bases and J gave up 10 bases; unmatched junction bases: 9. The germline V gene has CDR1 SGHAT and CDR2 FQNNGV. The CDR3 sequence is CASSFFTSGGAGEQFF. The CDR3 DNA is TGTGCCAGCAGCTTCTTCACTAGCGGGGGGGCCGGGGAGCAGTTCTTC.

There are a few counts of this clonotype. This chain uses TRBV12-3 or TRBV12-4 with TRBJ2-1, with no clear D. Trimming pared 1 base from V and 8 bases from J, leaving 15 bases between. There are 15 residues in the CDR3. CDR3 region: CASSLVRAVKDEQFF. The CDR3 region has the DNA TGTGCCAGCAGTTTAGTTAGGGCGGTCAAGGATGAGCAGTTCTTC.

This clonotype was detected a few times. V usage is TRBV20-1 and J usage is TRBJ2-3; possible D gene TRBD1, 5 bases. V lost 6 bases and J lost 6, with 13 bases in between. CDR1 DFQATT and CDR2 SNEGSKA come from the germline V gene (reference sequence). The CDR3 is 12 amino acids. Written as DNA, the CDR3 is TGCAGTGCAGATGTAGGGGCTGATACGCAGTATTTT. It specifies CSADVGADTQYF.

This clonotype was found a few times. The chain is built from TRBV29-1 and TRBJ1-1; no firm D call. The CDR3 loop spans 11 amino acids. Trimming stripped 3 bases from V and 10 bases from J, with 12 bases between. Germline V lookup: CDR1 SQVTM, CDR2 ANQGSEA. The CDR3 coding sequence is TGCAGCGTTGATTATCAAATGCGAGCTTTCTTT. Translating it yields CSVDYQMRAFF.

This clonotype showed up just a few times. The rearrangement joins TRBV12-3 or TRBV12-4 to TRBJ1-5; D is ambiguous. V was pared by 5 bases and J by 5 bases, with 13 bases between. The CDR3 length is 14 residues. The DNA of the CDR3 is TGTGCCAGCAGTCCTCAGGAAACGGATCAGCCCCAGCATTTT. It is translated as CASSPQETDQPQHF.

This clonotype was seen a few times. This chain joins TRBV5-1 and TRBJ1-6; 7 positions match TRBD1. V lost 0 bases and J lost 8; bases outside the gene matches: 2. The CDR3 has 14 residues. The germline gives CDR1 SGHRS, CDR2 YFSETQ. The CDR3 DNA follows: TGCGCCAGCAGCTTGGGGGACAGTGATTCACCCCTCCACTTT. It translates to CASSLGDSDSPLHF. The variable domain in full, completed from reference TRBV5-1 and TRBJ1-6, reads KAGVTQTPRYLIKTRGQQVTLSCSPISGHRSVSWYQQTPGQGLQFLFEYFSETQRNKGNFPGRFSGRQFSNSRSEMNVSTLELGDSALYLCASSLGDSDSPLHFGNGTRLTVT.

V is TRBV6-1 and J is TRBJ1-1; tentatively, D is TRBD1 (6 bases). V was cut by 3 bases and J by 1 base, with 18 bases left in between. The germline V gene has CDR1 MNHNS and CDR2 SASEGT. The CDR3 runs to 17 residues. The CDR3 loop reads CASSDPRRGQENTEAFF. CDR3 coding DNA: TGTGCCAGCAGTGATCCTCGTAGGGGACAAGAGAACACTGAAGCTTTCTTT.

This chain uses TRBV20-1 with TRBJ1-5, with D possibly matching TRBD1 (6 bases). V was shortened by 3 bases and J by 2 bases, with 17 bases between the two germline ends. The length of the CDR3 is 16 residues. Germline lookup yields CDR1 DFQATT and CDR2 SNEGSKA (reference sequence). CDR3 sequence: CSASSTQRQGNQPQHF. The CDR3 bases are TGCAGTGCTAGCTCCACCCAGCGACAGGGCAATCAGCCCCAGCATTTT.

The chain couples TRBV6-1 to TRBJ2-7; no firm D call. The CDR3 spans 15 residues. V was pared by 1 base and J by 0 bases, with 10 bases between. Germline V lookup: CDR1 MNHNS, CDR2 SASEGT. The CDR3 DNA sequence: TGTGCCAGCAGTGAAGATCTAGGGATCTCCTACGAGCAGTACTTC. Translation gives CASSEDLGISYEQYF.

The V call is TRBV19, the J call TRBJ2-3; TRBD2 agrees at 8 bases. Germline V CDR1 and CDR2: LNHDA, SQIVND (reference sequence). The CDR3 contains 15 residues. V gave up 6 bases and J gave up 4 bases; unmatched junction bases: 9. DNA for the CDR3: TGTGCCAGTAGCCCAGCGGGGGAGATGCCAGATACGCAGTATTTT. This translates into CASSPAGEMPDTQYF.

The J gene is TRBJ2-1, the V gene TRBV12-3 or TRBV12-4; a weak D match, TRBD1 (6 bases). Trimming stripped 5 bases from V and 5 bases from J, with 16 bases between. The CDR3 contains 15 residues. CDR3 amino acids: CASSGDTPGDNEQFF. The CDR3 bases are TGTGCCAGCAGTGGGGACACCCCCGGGGACAATGAGCAGTTCTTC.

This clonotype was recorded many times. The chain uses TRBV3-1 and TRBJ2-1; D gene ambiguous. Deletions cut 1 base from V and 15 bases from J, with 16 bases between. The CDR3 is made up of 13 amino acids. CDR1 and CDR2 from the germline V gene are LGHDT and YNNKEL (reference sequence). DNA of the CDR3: TGTGCCAGCAGCCAAGGGCTTCTGGGTCAAACGTTCTTC. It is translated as CASSQGLLGQTFF.

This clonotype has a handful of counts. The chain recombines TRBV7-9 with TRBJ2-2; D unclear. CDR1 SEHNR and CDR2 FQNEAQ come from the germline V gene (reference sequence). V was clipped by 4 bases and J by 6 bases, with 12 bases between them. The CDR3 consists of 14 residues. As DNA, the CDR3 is TGTGCCAGCAGCTCTGAGTGGGTGGCCGGGGAGCTGTTTTTT. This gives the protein CASSSEWVAGELFF.

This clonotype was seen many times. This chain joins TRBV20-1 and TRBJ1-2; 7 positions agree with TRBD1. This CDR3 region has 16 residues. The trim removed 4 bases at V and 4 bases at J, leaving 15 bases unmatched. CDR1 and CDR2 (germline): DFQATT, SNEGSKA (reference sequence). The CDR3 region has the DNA TGCAGTGCTATCTTCAATCCGACAGGGTCTGTCTATGGCTACACCTTC. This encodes CSAIFNPTGSVYGYTF.

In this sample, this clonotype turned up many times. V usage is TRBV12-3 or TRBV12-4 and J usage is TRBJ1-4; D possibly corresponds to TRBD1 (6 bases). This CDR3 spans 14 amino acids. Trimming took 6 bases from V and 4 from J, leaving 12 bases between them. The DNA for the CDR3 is TGTGCCAGCAGGCGGGACACTTATAATGAAAAACTGTTTTTT. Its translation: CASRRDTYNEKLFF.

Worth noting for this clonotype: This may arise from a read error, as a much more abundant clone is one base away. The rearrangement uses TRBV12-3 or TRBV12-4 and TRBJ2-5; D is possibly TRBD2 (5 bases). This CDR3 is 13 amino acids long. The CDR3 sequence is CTSSHGGEETQYF. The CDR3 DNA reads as TGTACCAGCAGCCACGGAGGAGAGGAGACCCAGTACTTC.